The 7 T cell receptor beta chains reported below all come from one sample, sequenced in a study of blood T cell repertoires in COVID-19. Repertoires were generated with immunoSEQ multiplex PCR, while TCRdb's copy carries only in-frame clones and drops some. Of hundreds of thousands of clones listed, approximately 89% were seen once; the top ten hold 9.5%. Sequencing was done on a sample of PBMCs or T cells enriched from blood (not recorded which). The receptors originated from a woman aged 40 to 50 who had recovered from COVID-19.

The chain combines TRBV28 with TRBJ1-1; 8 nucleotides agree with TRBD1. Germline V gives CDR1 MDHEN, CDR2 SYDVKM. The CDR3 is 16 amino acids. Trimming removed 5 bases from V and 4 bases from J; junction bases left unmatched: 12. The CDR3 spells CASSPWGQDPGTEAFF. CDR3 sequence (DNA): TGTGCCAGCAGTCCATGGGGACAGGACCCGGGCACTGAAGCTTTCTTT. Combining the CDR3 with reference TRBV28 and TRBJ1-1 gives the whole variable domain DVKVTQSSRYLVKRTGEKVFLECVQDMDHENMFWYRQDPGLGLRLIYFSYDVKMKEKGDIPEGYSVSREKKERFSLILESASTNQTSMYLCASSPWGQDPGTEAFFGQGTRLTVV.

V and J are TRBV29-1 and TRBJ2-1; D is possibly TRBD1 (5 bases). The V end was cut by 7 bases, the J end by 1 base, with 17 bases between. Germline CDR1 SQVTM, CDR2 ANQGSEA. CDR3 length equals 15 residues. The CDR3 reads CSALRGPESYNEQFF. DNA of the CDR3: TGCAGCGCTCTAAGGGGCCCGGAGTCCTACAATGAGCAGTTCTTC.

The chain carries TRBV6-5 and TRBJ1-5; D is undetermined. V lost 6 bases and J lost 7, with 10 bases in between. CDR1 is MNHEY, CDR2 SVGAGI, per germline. The CDR3 loop spans 12 amino acids. The CDR3 is CASRSEEQPQHF. The CDR3 DNA is TGTGCCAGCAGGTCTGAGGAGCAGCCCCAGCATTTT.

This chain joins TRBV7-9 and TRBJ1-2, with D unresolved. This CDR3 has 13 residues. Germline V lookup: CDR1 SEHNR, CDR2 FQNEAQ (reference sequence). V lost 2 bases to trimming and J lost 3 bases, with 7 bases between them. The CDR3 loop reads CASSLIGDYGYTF. Here the CDR3 DNA reads TGTGCCAGCAGCTTAATCGGGGACTATGGCTACACCTTC. Full variable domain (missing parts from reference TRBV7-9 and TRBJ1-2): DTGVSQNPRHKITKRGQNVTFRCDPISEHNRLYWYRQTLGQGPEFLTYFQNEAQLEKSRLLSDRFSAERPKGSFSTLEIQRTEQGDSAMYLCASSLIGDYGYTFGSGTRLTVV.

The CDR3 DNA follows: TGCGCCAGCAGCCAAGATAACCGGGGGTTTGGTCAGTACTTC. The encoded protein is CASSQDNRGFGQYF. The chain is built from TRBV4-3 and TRBJ2-7, with D maybe TRBD2 (6 bases). There are 14 residues in the CDR3. Deletions cut 0 bases from V and 10 bases from J, with 16 bases between. In germline, CDR1 is LGHNA, CDR2 YSLEER.

With respect to this clone: Because the CDR3's place on the DNA is in doubt, the DNA is left out and the CDR3 is given as listed by TCRdb. The gene calls are TRBV21-1 and TRBJ2-1; the DNA was not compared with TRBD2, the D call given in the table. TRBV21-1 is marked as a pseudogene. The CDR3 totals 16 residues, both ends included. The CDR3 region is CASSKVGAGADNEQFF.

This chain connects TRBV16 to TRBJ2-7; 8 bases align to TRBD1. The CDR3 has 16 residues. Germline CDR1 is KGHSY and CDR2 is FQNENV. J lost 3 bases, V lost 3 bases, and 10 bases had no gene match. CDR3 in DNA: TGTGCCAGCAGCCATTCTCTTCCACAGGGGGACTACGAGCAGTACTTC. It yields the protein CASSHSLPQGDYEQYF.